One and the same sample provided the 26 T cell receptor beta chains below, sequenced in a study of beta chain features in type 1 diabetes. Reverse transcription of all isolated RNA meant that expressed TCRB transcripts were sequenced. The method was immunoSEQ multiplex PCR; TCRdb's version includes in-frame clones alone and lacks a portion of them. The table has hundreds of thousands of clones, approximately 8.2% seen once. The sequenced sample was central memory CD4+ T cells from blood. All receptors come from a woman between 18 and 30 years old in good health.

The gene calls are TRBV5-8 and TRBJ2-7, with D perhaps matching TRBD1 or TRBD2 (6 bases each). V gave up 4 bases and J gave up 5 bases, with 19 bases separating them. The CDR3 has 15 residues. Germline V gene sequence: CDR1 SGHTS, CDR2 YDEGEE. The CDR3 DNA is TGTGCCAGCAGCCCGGCGGGACAAACCTGGGACGAGCAGTACTTC. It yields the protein CASSPAGQTWDEQYF.

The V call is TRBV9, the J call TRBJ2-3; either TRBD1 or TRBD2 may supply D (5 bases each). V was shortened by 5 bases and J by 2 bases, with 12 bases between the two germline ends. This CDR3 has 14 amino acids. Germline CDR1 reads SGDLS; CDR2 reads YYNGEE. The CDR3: CASSPGTTTDTQYF. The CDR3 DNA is TGTGCCAGCAGTCCGGGGACCACCACAGATACGCAGTATTTT. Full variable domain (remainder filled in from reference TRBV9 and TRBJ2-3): DSGVTQTPKHLITATGQRVTLRCSPRSGDLSVYWYQQSLDQGLQFLIQYYNGEERAKGNILERFSAQQFPDLHSELNLSSLELGDSALYFCASSPGTTTDTQYFGPGTRLTVL.

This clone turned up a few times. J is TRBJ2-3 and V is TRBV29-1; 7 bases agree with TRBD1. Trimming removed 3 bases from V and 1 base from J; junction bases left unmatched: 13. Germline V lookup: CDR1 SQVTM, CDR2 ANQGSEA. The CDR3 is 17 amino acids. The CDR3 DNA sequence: TGCAGCGTTGACCGATATCTAGGGGGCGCGGGCACAGATACGCAGTATTTT. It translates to CSVDRYLGGAGTDTQYF.

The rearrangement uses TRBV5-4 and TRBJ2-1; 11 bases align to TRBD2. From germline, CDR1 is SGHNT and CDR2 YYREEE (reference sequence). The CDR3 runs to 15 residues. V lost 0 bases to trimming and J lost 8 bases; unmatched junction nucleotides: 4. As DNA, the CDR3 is TGTGCCAGCAGCTTGGGGGGTAGCGGGAGGGATGAGCAGTTCTTC. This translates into CASSLGGSGRDEQFF.

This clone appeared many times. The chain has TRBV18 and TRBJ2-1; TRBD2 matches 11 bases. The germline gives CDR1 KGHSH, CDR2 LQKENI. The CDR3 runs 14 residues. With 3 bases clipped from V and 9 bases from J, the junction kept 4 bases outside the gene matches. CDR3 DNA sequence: TGTGCCAGCTCACCGCGTCTAGCGGGAGGTGAGCAGTTCTTC. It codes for CASSPRLAGGEQFF.

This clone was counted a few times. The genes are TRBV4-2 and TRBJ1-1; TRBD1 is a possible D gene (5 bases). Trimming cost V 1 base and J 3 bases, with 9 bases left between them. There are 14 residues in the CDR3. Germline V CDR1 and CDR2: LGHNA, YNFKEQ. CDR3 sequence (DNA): TGTGCCAGCAGCCAAGGACAGATAGACACTGAAGCTTTCTTT. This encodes CASSQGQIDTEAFF.

The CDR3 is CASSYSPRDSVKKQYF. The CDR3 bases are TGTGCCAGCAGTTATAGCCCCCGGGACAGCGTTAAAAAGCAGTACTTC. The J gene is TRBJ2-7, the V gene TRBV6-6; TRBD1 aligns across 7 bases. The germline V gene has CDR1 MNHNY and CDR2 SVGAGI (reference sequence). This CDR3 region has 16 residues. V was clipped by 3 bases and J by 8 bases; unmatched bases: 16.

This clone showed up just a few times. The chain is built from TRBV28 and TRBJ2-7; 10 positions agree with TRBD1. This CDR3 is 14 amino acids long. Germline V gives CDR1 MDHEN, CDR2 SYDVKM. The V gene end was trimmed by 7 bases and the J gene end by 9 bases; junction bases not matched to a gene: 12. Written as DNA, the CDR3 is TGTGCCAGCACCAAGACAGGGGGCTTTGCACGGCAGTACTTC. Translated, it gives CASTKTGGFARQYF.

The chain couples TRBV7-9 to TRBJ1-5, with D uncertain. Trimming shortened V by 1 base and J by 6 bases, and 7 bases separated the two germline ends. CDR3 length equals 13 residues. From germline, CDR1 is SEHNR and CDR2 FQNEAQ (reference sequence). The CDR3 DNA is TGTGCCAGCAGCTTAGGCCAGACTCAGCCCCAGCATTTT. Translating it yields CASSLGQTQPQHF. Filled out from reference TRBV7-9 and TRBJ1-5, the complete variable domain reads DTGVSQNPRHKITKRGQNVTFRCDPISEHNRLYWYRQTLGQGPEFLTYFQNEAQLEKSRLLSDRFSAERPKGSFSTLEIQRTEQGDSAMYLCASSLGQTQPQHFGDGTRLSIL.

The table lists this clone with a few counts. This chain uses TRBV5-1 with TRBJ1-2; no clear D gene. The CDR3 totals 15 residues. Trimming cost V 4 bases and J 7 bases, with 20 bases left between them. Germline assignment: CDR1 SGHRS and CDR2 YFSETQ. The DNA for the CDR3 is TGCGCCAGCAGCCTAGACATGGGAGGGATCGGTGGCTACACCTTC. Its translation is CASSLDMGGIGGYTF. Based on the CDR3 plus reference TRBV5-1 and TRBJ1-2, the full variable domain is KAGVTQTPRYLIKTRGQQVTLSCSPISGHRSVSWYQQTPGQGLQFLFEYFSETQRNKGNFPGRFSGRQFSNSRSEMNVSTLELGDSALYLCASSLDMGGIGGYTFGSGTRLTVV.

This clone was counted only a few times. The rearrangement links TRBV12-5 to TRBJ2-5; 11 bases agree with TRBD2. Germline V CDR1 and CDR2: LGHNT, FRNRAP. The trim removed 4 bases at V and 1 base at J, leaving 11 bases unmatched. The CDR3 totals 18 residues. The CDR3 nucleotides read TGTGCTAGTGGTTACCCCAAGACTAGCGGGGTGGTCCAAGAGACCCAGTACTTC. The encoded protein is CASGYPKTSGVVQETQYF.

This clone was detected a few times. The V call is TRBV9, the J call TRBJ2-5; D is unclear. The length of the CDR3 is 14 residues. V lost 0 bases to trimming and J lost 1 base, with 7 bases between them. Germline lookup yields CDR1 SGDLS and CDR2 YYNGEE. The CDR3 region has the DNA TGTGCCAGCAGCGTAGAGGGATTCCAAGAGACCCAGTACTTC. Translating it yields CASSVEGFQETQYF. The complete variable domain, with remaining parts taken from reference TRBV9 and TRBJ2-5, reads DSGVTQTPKHLITATGQRVTLRCSPRSGDLSVYWYQQSLDQGLQFLIQYYNGEERAKGNILERFSAQQFPDLHSELNLSSLELGDSALYFCASSVEGFQETQYFGPGTRLLVL.

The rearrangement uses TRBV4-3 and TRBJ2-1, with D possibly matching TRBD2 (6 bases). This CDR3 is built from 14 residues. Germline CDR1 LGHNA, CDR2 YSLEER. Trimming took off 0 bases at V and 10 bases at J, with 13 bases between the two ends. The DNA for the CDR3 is TGCGCCAGCAGCCAAGATGGGCGGGACGGGGAGCAGTTCTTC. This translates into CASSQDGRDGEQFF.

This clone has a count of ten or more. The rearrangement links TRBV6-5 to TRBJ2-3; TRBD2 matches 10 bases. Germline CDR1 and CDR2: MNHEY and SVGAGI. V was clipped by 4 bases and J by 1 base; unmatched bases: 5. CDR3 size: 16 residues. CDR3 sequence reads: CASSFRLAGGTDTQYF. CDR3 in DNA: TGTGCCAGCAGTTTCCGGCTAGCGGGAGGCACAGATACGCAGTATTTT.

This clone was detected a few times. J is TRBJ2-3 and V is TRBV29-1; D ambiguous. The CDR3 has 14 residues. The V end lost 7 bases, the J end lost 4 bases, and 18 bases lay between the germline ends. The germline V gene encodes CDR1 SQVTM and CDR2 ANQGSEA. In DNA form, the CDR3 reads TGCAGCGCGGCCGCGCGGCGACCACCAGATACGCAGTATTTT. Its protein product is CSAAARRPPDTQYF.

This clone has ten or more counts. CDR3 nucleotide sequence: TGTGCCAGCGCTTCATTTGGTGAGCAGTTCTTC. It codes for CASASFGEQFF. The V gene is TRBV2, the J gene TRBJ2-1, with no clear D. Trimming pared 8 bases from V and 9 bases from J, leaving 11 bases between. The CDR3 consists of 11 residues. Germline V gene data show CDR1 as SNHLY and CDR2 as FYNNEI.

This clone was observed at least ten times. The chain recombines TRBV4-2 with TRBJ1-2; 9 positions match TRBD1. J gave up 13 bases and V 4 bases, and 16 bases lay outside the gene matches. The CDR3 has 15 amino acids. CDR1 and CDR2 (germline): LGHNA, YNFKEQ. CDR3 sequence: CASSLGDRDRVYCTF. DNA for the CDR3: TGTGCCAGCAGCCTCGGGGACCGGGACAGGGTCTACTGCACCTTC.

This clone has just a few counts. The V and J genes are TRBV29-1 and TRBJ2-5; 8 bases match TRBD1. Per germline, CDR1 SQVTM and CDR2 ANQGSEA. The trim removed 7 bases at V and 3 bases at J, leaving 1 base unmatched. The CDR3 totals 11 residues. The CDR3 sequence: CSGGQEETQYF. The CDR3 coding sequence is TGCAGCGGGGGACAGGAAGAGACCCAGTACTTC. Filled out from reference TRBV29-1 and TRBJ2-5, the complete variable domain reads SAVISQKPSRDICQRGTSLTIQCQVDSQVTMMFWYRQQPGQSLTLIATANQGSEATYESGFVIDKFPISRPNLTFSTLTVSNMSPEDSSIYLCSGGQEETQYFGPGTRLLVL.

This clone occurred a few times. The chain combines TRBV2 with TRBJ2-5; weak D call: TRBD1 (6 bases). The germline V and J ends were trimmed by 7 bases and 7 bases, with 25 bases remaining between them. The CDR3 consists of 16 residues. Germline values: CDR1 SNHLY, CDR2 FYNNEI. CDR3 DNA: TGTGCCAGCACCCCCCAAATGGACAGCCGGCACGGGACCCAGTACTTC. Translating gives CASTPQMDSRHGTQYF.

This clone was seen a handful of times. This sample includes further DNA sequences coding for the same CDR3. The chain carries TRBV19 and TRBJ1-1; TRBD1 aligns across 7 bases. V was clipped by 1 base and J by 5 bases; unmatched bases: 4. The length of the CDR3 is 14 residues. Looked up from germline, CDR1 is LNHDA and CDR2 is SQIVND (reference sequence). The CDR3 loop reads CASSIGDSGTEAFF. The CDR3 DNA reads TGTGCCAGTAGTATAGGGGACAGCGGGACTGAAGCTTTCTTT. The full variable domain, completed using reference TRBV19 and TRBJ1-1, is DGGITQSPKYLFRKEGQNVTLSCEQNLNHDAMYWYRQDPGQGLRLIYYSQIVNDFQKGDIAEGYSVSREKKESFPLTVTSAQKNPTAFYLCASSIGDSGTEAFFGQGTRLTVV.

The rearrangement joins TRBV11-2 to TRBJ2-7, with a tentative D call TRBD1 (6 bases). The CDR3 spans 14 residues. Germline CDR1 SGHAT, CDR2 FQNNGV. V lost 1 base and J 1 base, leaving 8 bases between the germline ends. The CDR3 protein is CASSLVQGSYEQYF. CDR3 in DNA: TGTGCCAGCAGCTTAGTCCAGGGGTCCTACGAGCAGTACTTC.

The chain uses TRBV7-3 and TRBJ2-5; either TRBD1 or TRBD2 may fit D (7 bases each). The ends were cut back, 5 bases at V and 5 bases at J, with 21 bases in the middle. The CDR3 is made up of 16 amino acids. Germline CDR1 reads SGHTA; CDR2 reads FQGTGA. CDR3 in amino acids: CASSPQIQGRGETQYF. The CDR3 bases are TGTGCCAGCAGCCCCCAAATACAGGGGAGGGGGGAGACCCAGTACTTC.

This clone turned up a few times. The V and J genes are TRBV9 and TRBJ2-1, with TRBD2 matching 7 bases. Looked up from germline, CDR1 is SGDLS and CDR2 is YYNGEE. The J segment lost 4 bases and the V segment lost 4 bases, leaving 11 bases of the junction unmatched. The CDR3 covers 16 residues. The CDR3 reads CASSFSPGLPYNEQFF. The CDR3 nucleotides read TGTGCCAGCAGCTTCTCGCCGGGACTACCATACAATGAGCAGTTCTTC.

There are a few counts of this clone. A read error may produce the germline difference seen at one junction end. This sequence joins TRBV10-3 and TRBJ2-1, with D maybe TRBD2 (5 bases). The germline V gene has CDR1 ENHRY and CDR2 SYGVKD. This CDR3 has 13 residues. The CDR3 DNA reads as TGTGCCAGCAGTAAGAGGGAAACGAATGAGCAGTTCTTC. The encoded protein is CASSKRETNEQFF.

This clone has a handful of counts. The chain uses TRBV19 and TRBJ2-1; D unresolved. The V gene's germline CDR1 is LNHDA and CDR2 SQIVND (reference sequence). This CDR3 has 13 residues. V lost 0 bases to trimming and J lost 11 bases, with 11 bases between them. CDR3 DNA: TGTGCCAGTAGTATAGACCGCACCAAGAAGCAGTTCTTC. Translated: CASSIDRTKKQFF.

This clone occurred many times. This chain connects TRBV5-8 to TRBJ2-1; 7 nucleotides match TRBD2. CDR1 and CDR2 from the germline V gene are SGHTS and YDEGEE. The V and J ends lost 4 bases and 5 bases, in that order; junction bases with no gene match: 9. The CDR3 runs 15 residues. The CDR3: CASSRGSGLDNEQFF. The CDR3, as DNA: TGTGCCAGCAGCAGGGGTAGCGGGTTGGACAATGAGCAGTTCTTC. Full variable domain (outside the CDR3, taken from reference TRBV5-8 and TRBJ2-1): EAGVTQSPTHLIKTRGQQATLRCSPISGHTSVYWYQQALGLGLQFLLWYDEGEERNRGNFPPRFSGRQFPNYSSELNVNALELEDSALYLCASSRGSGLDNEQFFGPGTRLTVL.